The table lists the clone carrying this TCR beta chain with a count of one. The antigen remains undetermined. Being one base from a much bigger clone, this may be a read error. This sample is drawn from a study of breast tumors, draining lymph nodes, adjacent tissues. MiXCR, run by TCRdb on the multiplex PCR reads, gives a single entry per CDR3 protein. The sample yields about 230,000 distinct CDR3 sequences, about 32% seen once. Axillary draining lymph nodes of breast cancer patients supplied the node samples. Study-wide points: Tumors had less TCR diversity than lymph nodes, more than nontumor tissue.

Germline V gene data show CDR1 as KGHSH and CDR2 as LQKENI. The CDR3 runs to 14 residues. The sample comprised axillary lymph node tissue. The sequence was obtained from a female donor with breast cancer. Some clones in this sample may be carry-over from other donors' samples. V and J are TRBV18 and TRBJ1-2; D remains unclear. CDR3: CAGSFSRENYGYTF. The CDR3 region has the DNA TGTGCCGGCTCATTTTCGAGGGAAAACTATGGCTACACCTTC.